Shown below are 24 T cell receptor beta chains from a single sample sequenced in a study of T cell repertoires and HLA-DP antigens. Produced via immunoSEQ multiplex PCR; TCRdb's table is partial and in-frame only. The sample gives more than 90,000 clones, around 93% of which show up once; 0.27% is in the top ten. For these receptors, no antigen is known. Sequencing used CD4+ T cells from PBMCs. Receptors were obtained from a woman aged 18 to 35 in good health and CMV-seronegative.

V gene TRBV2 combines with J gene TRBJ1-4; TRBD1 might be the D (5 bases). The CDR3 runs 16 residues. CDR1 and CDR2 from the germline V gene are SNHLY and FYNNEI. V was shortened by 3 bases and J by 8 bases, with 19 bases between the two germline ends. DNA of the CDR3: TGTGCCAGCAGTGACCGAAGACGGGGGACCCTAGAAAAACTGTTTTTT. Encoded protein: CASSDRRRGTLEKLFF.

As regards this clone: Other DNA variants within this sample encode the same CDR3. The V gene is TRBV28, the J gene TRBJ1-2; D ambiguous. The germline CDR1 and CDR2 sequences are MDHEN and SYDVKM. The CDR3 has 11 amino acids. V dropped 2 bases and J dropped 6 bases, with 4 bases sitting between them. This chain's CDR3 is CASSLRDGYTF. CDR3 bases: TGTGCCAGCAGTTTAAGAGATGGCTACACCTTC.

The chain uses TRBV5-6 and TRBJ1-3, with 8 bases lining up with TRBD1. Per germline, CDR1 SGHDT and CDR2 YYEEEE. The CDR3 covers 16 residues. V shed 4 bases and J 0 bases; nucleotides not matched to a gene: 6. CDR3 bases: TGTGCCAGCAGCGCGGACAGGGTTATCTCTGGAAACACCATATATTTT. Its protein product is CASSADRVISGNTIYF.

This chain's CDR3 is CASSLGLAEYNEQFF. For the CDR3, the DNA is TGTGCCAGCAGCTTAGGACTAGCGGAATACAATGAGCAGTTCTTC. The chain is built from TRBV7-3 and TRBJ2-1; 10 positions agree with TRBD2. Trimming took 2 bases from V and 4 from J; bases not matched to a gene: 2. This CDR3 spans 15 amino acids. CDR1 is SGHTA, CDR2 FQGTGA, per germline. Based on the CDR3 plus reference TRBV7-3 and TRBJ2-1, the full variable domain is GAGVSQTPSNKVTEKGKYVELRCDPISGHTALYWYRQSLGQGPEFLIYFQGTGAADDSGLPNDRFFAVRPEGSVSTLKIQRTERGDSAVYLCASSLGLAEYNEQFFGPGTRLTVL.

The V gene is TRBV29-1, the J gene TRBJ2-2; D is possibly TRBD1 (7 bases). V gave up 4 bases and J gave up 3 bases, with 18 bases separating them. CDR1 and CDR2 from the germline V gene are SQVTM and ANQGSEA. CDR3 length: 16 amino acids. This CDR3 reads CSVAGRGVMDTGELFF. As DNA, the CDR3 is TGCAGCGTTGCGGGCAGGGGGGTAATGGACACCGGGGAGCTGTTTTTT.

This chain joins TRBV6-1 and TRBJ1-5; 9 nucleotides align to TRBD1. The germline V gene encodes CDR1 MNHNS and CDR2 SASEGT. Trimming removed 1 base from V and 2 bases from J; junction bases left unmatched: 3. The CDR3 length is 16 residues. The chain's CDR3 is CASSEGTGARNQPQHF. CDR3 in DNA: TGTGCCAGCAGTGAAGGGACAGGGGCCCGCAATCAGCCCCAGCATTTT.

This clone is a singleton in its sample. The chain recombines TRBV2 with TRBJ2-2; 7 bases are a match to TRBD2. The CDR3 is 13 amino acids. Germline-derived CDR1 and CDR2 are SNHLY and FYNNEI. V lost 7 bases, J lost 5 bases, and 4 bases stayed unmatched. The CDR3 DNA reads TGTGCCAGCAAGTCTAGCGGAACCGGGGAGCTGTTTTTT. Translating it yields CASKSSGTGELFF.

This rearrangement joins TRBV7-9 to TRBJ2-5; possible D gene TRBD1, 5 bases. Germline assignment: CDR1 SEHNR and CDR2 FQNEAQ (reference sequence). The CDR3 contains 17 residues. V was cut by 2 bases and J by 4 bases, with 20 bases left in between. CDR3 nucleotides: TGTGCCAGCAGCTTATTGGCCGGTACAGTAGGGGTAGAGACCCAGTACTTC. It specifies CASSLLAGTVGVETQYF.

V and J are TRBV7-3 and TRBJ2-5; tentatively, D is TRBD2 (6 bases). Deletions cut 1 base from V and 5 bases from J, with 8 bases between. Per germline, CDR1 SGHTA and CDR2 FQGTGA. The CDR3 has 13 residues. CDR3 protein: CASSLNGGETQYF. CDR3 DNA: TGTGCCAGCAGCTTAAATGGGGGGGAGACCCAGTACTTC.

The chain has TRBV28 and TRBJ1-2; the match to TRBD1 covers 11 bases. This CDR3 comprises 13 residues. Germline V gene data show CDR1 as MDHEN and CDR2 as SYDVKM. V was clipped by 6 bases and J by 7 bases; unmatched bases: 4. CDR3 sequence (DNA): TGTGCCAGCAGAGCCGGGACAGGGGGTGGCTACACCTTC. Translated: CASRAGTGGGYTF.

The J gene is TRBJ1-5, the V gene TRBV2; weak D call: TRBD1 (5 bases). The germline V and J ends were trimmed by 2 bases and 1 base, with 9 bases remaining between them. The length of the CDR3 is 15 residues. CDR1 is SNHLY, CDR2 FYNNEI, per germline. The CDR3 spells CASSELRDSNQPQHF. The CDR3 bases are TGTGCCAGCAGTGAATTGCGGGACAGCAATCAGCCCCAGCATTTT.

Remarks on this clone: At the DNA level, this CDR3 is encoded by other sequences in the same sample as well. CDR3 sequence reads: CASSLRGGNQPQHF. DNA of the CDR3: TGTGCCAGCAGCTTAAGGGGGGGCAATCAGCCCCAGCATTTT. The chain is built from TRBV7-9 and TRBJ1-5; possibly TRBD1 for D (6 bases). The CDR3 is 14 residues long. Germline lookup yields CDR1 SEHNR and CDR2 FQNEAQ (reference sequence). V lost 2 bases and J lost 2, with 7 bases in between.

The chain links TRBV5-8 to TRBJ1-1; D is uncertain. The CDR3 covers 14 residues. Trimming cost V 4 bases and J 13 bases, with 23 bases left between them. Germline V gene sequence: CDR1 SGHTS, CDR2 YDEGEE. The chain's CDR3 is CASSLQLPGLIGFF. The CDR3 DNA reads TGTGCCAGCAGCCTACAGCTACCGGGTTTGATTGGTTTCTTT.

The chain links TRBV5-1 to TRBJ2-2; no firm D call. V lost 0 bases to trimming and J lost 3 bases, with 12 bases between them. The CDR3 has 16 amino acids. Germline V CDR1 and CDR2: SGHRS, YFSETQ. CDR3 residues: CASSLGPQAYTGELFF. The CDR3 nucleotides read TGCGCCAGCAGCTTGGGGCCCCAAGCCTACACCGGGGAGCTGTTTTTT.

The gene calls are TRBV4-3 and TRBJ1-3; D unclear. The length of the CDR3 is 14 residues. V shed 4 bases and J shed 0 bases, with 7 bases lying between them. Germline V CDR1 and CDR2: LGHNA, YSLEER. This CDR3 is CASSRRGSGNTIYF. The CDR3 DNA follows: TGCGCCAGCAGCCGGCGGGGCTCTGGAAACACCATATATTTT.

The chain uses TRBV19 and TRBJ2-3; 9 bases line up with TRBD2. Germline V gives CDR1 LNHDA, CDR2 SQIVND (reference sequence). Losses at the gene ends were 3 bases for V and 2 bases for J; bases not matched to a gene: 9. The CDR3 sequence is 17 residues long. The chain's CDR3 is CASSITRSGGYTDTQYF. The CDR3 DNA is TGTGCCAGTAGTATTACAAGAAGCGGGGGGTACACAGATACGCAGTATTTT. The entire variable domain, with the rest obtained from reference TRBV19 and TRBJ2-3, is as follows: DGGITQSPKYLFRKEGQNVTLSCEQNLNHDAMYWYRQDPGQGLRLIYYSQIVNDFQKGDIAEGYSVSREKKESFPLTVTSAQKNPTAFYLCASSITRSGGYTDTQYFGPGTRLTVL.

The CDR3 here is CAWSGGAKNIQYF. The DNA for the CDR3 is TGTGCCTGGAGTGGGGGGGCCAAAAACATTCAGTACTTC. The V and J genes are TRBV30 and TRBJ2-4, with D perhaps TRBD1 or TRBD2 (5 bases each). CDR1 is GTSNPN, CDR2 SVGIG, per germline (reference sequence). V was pared by 1 base and J by 1 base, with 5 bases between. This CDR3 spans 13 amino acids.

V gene TRBV4-3 combines with J gene TRBJ2-5, with D possibly matching TRBD2 (5 bases). Germline assignment: CDR1 LGHNA and CDR2 YSLEER. CDR3 length: 14 residues. Trimming cost V 0 bases and J 9 bases, with 14 bases left between them. CDR3 DNA: TGCGCCAGCAGCCAAGAATATGGGAGACCTGCCCAGTACTTC. This sequence encodes CASSQEYGRPAQYF.

The CDR3 region has the DNA TGTGCCAGCAGCCCTCTCGCCAGCGGGAGAAGTCGGGAGCTGTTTTTT. Its protein is CASSPLASGRSRELFF. The chain combines TRBV5-4 with TRBJ2-2; 8 positions agree with TRBD2. Trimming at V came to 4 bases and at J to 9 bases, leaving 14 bases not matched to a gene. CDR1 is SGHNT, CDR2 YYREEE, per germline (reference sequence). This CDR3 has 16 residues.

The chain couples TRBV29-1 to TRBJ1-3, with 8 nucleotides matching TRBD1. CDR1 and CDR2 from the germline V gene are SQVTM and ANQGSEA. The J segment lost 2 bases and the V segment lost 4 bases, leaving 4 bases of the junction unmatched. The CDR3 covers 14 residues. CDR3 sequence reads: CSVVGRGPGNTIYF. In DNA, the CDR3 is TGCAGCGTTGTTGGCAGGGGGCCTGGAAACACCATATATTTT.

This clone occurred a few times. V usage is TRBV6-1 and J usage is TRBJ1-2; tentatively, D is TRBD1 (6 bases). CDR1 MNHNS and CDR2 SASEGT come from the germline V gene. The CDR3 is 13 amino acids. Trimming stripped 9 bases from V and 4 bases from J, with 15 bases between. This CDR3 reads CARRTVSLYGYTF. CDR3 nucleotide sequence: TGTGCCAGGAGGACAGTGTCCCTCTATGGCTACACCTTC.

The chain couples TRBV7-8 to TRBJ2-1; TRBD2 agrees at 10 bases. The CDR3 totals 16 residues. The trim removed 3 bases at V and 5 bases at J, leaving 7 bases unmatched. The germline gives CDR1 SGHVS, CDR2 FQNEAQ. The CDR3 DNA sequence: TGTGCCAGCAGCTTCACCGGGACTAGCGTTAACAATGAGCAGTTCTTC. Translation gives CASSFTGTSVNNEQFF.

The chain carries TRBV14 and TRBJ2-5, with TRBD2 identical over 12 bases. Germline V CDR1 and CDR2: SGHDN, FVKESK. Germline trimming cut 1 base from V and 4 bases from J; bases unmatched to any gene: 10. This CDR3 comprises 18 residues. CDR3 sequence: CASSQGISSGGAGETQYF. For the CDR3, the DNA is TGTGCCAGCAGCCAAGGGATTTCTAGCGGGGGGGCCGGAGAGACCCAGTACTTC. The full variable domain, with the rest looked up from reference TRBV14 and TRBJ2-5, is EAGVTQFPSHSVIEKGQTVTLRCDPISGHDNLYWYRRVMGKEIKFLLHFVKESKQDESGMPNNRFLAERTGGTYSTLKVQPAELEDSGVYFCASSQGISSGGAGETQYFGPGTRLLVL.

The chain links TRBV5-4 to TRBJ2-5; D remains unclear. CDR3 length: 16 residues. V was shortened by 3 bases and J by 4 bases, with 19 bases between the two germline ends. Germline assignment: CDR1 SGHNT and CDR2 YYREEE (reference sequence). This chain's CDR3 is CASSSLDLIPRETQYF. The CDR3 nucleotides read TGTGCCAGCAGCTCCCTGGACCTCATACCGCGAGAGACCCAGTACTTC.